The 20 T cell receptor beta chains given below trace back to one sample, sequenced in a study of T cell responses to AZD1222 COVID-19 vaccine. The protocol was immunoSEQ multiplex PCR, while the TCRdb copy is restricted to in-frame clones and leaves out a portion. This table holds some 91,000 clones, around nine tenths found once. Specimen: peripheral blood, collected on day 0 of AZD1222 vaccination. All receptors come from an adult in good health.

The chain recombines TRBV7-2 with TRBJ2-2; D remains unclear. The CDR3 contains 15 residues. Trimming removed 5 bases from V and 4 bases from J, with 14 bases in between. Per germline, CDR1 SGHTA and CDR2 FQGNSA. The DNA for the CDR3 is TGTGCCAGCAGCCCCTTAGTAGTAAGCACCGGGGAGCTGTTTTTT. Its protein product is CASSPLVVSTGELFF.

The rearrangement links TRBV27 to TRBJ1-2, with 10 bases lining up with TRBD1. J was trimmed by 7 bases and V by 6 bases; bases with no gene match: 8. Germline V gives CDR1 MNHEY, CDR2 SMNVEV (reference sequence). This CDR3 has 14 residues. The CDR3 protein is CASRPGTGVFGYTF. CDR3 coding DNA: TGTGCCAGCAGACCTGGGACAGGGGTCTTTGGCTACACCTTC.

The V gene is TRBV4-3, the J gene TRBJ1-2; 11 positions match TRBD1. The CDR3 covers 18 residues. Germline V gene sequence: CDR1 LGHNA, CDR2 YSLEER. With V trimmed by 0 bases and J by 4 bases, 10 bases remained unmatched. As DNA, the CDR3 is TGCGCCAGCAGCCAAGATCGGGGGACAGGGGGGTTGGGCTATGGCTACACCTTC. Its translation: CASSQDRGTGGLGYGYTF.

The CDR3 loop is CASSVFGTAVSGANVLTF. The CDR3 DNA reads TGTGCCAGCAGCGTATTCGGGACTGCGGTCTCTGGGGCCAACGTCCTGACTTTC. V is TRBV9 and J is TRBJ2-6; weak D call: TRBD2 (6 bases). V lost 1 base to trimming and J lost 0 bases, with 14 bases between them. The CDR3 runs to 18 residues. Germline-derived CDR1 and CDR2 are SGDLS and YYNGEE.

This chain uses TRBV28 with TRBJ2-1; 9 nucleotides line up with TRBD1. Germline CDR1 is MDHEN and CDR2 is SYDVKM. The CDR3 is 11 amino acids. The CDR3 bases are TGTGGGACAGGGGTGTACAATGAGCAGTTCTTC. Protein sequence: CGTGVYNEQFF. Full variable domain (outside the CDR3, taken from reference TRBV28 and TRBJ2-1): DVKVTQSSRYLVKRTGEKVFLECVQDMDHENMFWYRQDPGLGLRLIYFSYDVKMKEKGDIPEGYSVSREKKERFSLILESASTNQTSMYLCGTGVYNEQFFGPGTRLTVL.

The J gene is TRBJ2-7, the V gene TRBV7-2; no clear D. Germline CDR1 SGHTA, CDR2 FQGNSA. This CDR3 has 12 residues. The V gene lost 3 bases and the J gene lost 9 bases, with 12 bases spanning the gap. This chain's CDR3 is CASSFDTSRQYF. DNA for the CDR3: TGTGCCAGCAGCTTCGACACATCGCGGCAGTACTTC. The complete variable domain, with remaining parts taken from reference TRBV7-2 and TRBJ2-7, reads GAGVSQSPSNKVTEKGKDVELRCDPISGHTALYWYRQSLGQGLEFLIYFQGNSAPDKSGLPSDRFSAERTGGSVSTLTIQRTQQEDSAVYLCASSFDTSRQYFGPGTRLTVT.

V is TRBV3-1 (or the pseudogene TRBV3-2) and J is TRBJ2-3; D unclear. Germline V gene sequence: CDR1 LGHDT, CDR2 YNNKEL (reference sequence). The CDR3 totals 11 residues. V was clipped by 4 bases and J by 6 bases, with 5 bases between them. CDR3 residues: CASSRADTQYF. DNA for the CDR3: TGTGCCAGCAGCCGAGCGGATACGCAGTATTTT.

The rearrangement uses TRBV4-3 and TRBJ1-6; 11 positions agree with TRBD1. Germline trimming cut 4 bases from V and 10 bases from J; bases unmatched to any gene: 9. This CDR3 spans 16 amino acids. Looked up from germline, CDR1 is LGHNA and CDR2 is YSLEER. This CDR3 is CASSRSGTGGESPLHF. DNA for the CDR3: TGCGCCAGCAGCCGATCCGGGACAGGGGGTGAATCACCCCTCCACTTT.

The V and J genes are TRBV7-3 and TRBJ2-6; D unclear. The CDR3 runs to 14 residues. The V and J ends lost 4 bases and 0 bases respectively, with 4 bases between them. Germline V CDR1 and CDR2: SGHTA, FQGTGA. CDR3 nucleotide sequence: TGTGCCAGCAGCTCCTCCTCTGGGGCCAACGTCCTGACTTTC. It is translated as CASSSSSGANVLTF.

The CDR3 nucleotides read TGCGCCAGCAGTCGTCAAAACCCGAACACTGAAGCTTTCTTT. Translation: CASSRQNPNTEAFF. The rearrangement uses TRBV5-1 and TRBJ1-1; D unresolved. The CDR3 runs 14 residues. The germline gives CDR1 SGHRS, CDR2 YFSETQ. The V end was cut by 5 bases, the J end by 1 base, with 12 bases between.

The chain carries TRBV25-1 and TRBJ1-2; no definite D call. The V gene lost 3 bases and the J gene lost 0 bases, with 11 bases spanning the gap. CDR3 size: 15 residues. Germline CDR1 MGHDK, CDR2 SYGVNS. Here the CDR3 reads CASSDPGASNYGYTF. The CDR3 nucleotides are TGTGCCAGCAGTGATCCAGGAGCCTCTAACTATGGCTACACCTTC.

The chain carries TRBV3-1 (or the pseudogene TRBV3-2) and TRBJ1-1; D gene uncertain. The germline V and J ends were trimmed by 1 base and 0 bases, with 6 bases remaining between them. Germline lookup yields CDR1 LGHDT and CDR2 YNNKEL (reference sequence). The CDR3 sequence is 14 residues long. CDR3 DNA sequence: TGTGCCAGCAGCCAAGGGATTGTGAACACTGAAGCTTTCTTT. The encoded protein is CASSQGIVNTEAFF.

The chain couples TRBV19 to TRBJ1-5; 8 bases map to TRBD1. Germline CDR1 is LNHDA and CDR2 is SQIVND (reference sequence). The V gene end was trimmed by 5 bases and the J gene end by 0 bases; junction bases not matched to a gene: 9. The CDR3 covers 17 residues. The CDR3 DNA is TGTGCCAGTAGTTGGGGGACAGGCGACTATAGCAATCAGCCCCAGCATTTT. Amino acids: CASSWGTGDYSNQPQHF.

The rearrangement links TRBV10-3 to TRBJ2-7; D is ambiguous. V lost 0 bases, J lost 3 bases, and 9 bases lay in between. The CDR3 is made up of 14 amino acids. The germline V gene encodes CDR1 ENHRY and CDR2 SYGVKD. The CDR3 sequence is CAISESLGLYEQYF. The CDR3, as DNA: TGTGCCATCAGTGAGTCGCTCGGCCTCTACGAGCAGTACTTC.

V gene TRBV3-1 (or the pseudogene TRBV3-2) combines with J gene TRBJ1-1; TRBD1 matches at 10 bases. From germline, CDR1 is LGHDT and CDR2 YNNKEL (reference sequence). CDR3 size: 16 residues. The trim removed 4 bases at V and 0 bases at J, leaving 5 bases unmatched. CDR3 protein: CASSPLTGGMNTEAFF. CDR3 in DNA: TGTGCCAGCAGCCCGCTGACAGGGGGCATGAACACTGAAGCTTTCTTT.

CDR3 DNA sequence: TGTGCCAGTAGTATATCGGGTAACTATGGCTACACCTTC. Its protein product is CASSISGNYGYTF. The chain recombines TRBV19 with TRBJ1-2; the D is unclear. CDR3 size: 13 residues. Trimming pared 2 bases from V and 1 base from J, leaving 5 bases between. Germline CDR1 reads LNHDA; CDR2 reads SQIVND (reference sequence).

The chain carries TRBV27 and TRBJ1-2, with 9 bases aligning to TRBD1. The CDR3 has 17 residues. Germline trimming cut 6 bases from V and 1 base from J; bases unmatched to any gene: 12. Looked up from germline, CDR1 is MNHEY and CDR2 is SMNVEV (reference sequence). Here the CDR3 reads CASRKRTGAPNNYGYTF. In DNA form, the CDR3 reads TGTGCCAGCAGGAAAAGGACAGGGGCCCCCAATAACTATGGCTACACCTTC.

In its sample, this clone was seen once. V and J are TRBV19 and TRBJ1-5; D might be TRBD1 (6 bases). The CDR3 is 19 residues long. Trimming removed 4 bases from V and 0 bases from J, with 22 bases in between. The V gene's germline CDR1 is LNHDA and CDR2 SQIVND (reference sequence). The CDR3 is CASSTLPGGTSYSNQPQHF. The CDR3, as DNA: TGTGCCAGTAGTACCTTACCAGGCGGGACAAGTTATAGCAATCAGCCCCAGCATTTT.

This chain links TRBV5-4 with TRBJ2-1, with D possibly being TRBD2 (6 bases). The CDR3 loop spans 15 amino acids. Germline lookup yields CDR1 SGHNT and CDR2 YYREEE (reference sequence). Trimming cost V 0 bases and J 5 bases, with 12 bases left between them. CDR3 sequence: CASSLGSGQNNEQFF. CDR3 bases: TGTGCCAGCAGCTTGGGGAGCGGGCAAAACAATGAGCAGTTCTTC.

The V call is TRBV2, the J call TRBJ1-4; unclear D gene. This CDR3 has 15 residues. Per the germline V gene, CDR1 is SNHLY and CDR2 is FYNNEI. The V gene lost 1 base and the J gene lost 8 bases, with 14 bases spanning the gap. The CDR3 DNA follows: TGTGCCAGCAGTGAAGTGGGTAAGACCTACGAAAAACTGTTTTTT. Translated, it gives CASSEVGKTYEKLFF.